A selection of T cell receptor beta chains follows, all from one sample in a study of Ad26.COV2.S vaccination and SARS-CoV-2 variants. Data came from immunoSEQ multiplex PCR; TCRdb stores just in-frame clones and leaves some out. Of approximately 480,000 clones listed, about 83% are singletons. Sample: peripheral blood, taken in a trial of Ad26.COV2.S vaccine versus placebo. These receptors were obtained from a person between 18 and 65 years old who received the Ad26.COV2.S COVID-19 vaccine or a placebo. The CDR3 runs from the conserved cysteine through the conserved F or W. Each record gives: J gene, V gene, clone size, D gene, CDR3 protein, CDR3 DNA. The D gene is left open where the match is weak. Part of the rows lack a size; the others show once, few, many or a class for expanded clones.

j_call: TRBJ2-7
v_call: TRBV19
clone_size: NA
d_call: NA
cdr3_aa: CASSIDRTANYEQYF
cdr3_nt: TGTGCCAGTAGTATAGACCGGACGGCTAACTACGAGCAGTACTTC

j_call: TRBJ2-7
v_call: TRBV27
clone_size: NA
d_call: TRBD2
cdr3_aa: CASSLSGRPFYEQYF
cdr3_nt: TGTGCCAGCAGTTTATCCGGGAGGCCTTTCTACGAGCAGTACTTC

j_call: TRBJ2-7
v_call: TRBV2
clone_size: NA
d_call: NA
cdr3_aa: CASSEGGLAYEQYF
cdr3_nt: TGTGCCAGCAGTGAAGGGGGTCTGGCCTACGAGCAGTACTTC

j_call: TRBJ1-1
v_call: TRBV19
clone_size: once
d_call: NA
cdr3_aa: CASSIVLGRAFF
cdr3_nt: TGTGCCAGTAGTATAGTATTGGGCCGGGCTTTCTTT

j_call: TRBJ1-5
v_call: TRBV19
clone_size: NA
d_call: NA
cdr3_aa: CASRPPGYQPQHF
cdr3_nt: TGTGCCAGTAGACCCCCCGGGTATCAGCCCCAGCATTTT

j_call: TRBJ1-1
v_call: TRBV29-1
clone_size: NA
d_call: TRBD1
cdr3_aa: CSAQTGVNTEAFF
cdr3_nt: TGCAGCGCCCAGACAGGGGTTAACACTGAAGCTTTCTTT

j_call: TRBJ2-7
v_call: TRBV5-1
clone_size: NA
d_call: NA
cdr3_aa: CASSVRGGSYEQYF
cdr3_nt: TGCGCCAGCAGCGTGAGGGGCGGCTCGTACGAGCAGTACTTC

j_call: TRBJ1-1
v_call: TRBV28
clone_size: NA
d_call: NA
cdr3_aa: CASSSRRGMNTEAFF
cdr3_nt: TGTGCCAGCAGTTCGCGCAGGGGCATGAACACTGAAGCTTTCTTT

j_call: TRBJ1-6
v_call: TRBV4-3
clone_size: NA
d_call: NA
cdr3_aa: CASSQDTSSPLHF
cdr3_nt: TGCGCCAGCAGCCAAGATACCTCGTCACCCCTCCACTTT

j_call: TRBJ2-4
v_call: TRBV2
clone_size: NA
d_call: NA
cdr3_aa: CASSEAKTINIQYF
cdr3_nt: TGTGCCAGCAGTGAAGCGAAGACTATAAACATTCAGTACTTC

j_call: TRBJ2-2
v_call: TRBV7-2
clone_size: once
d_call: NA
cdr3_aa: CASSYYNTGELFF
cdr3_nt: TGTGCCAGCAGCTACTACAACACCGGGGAGCTGTTTTTT

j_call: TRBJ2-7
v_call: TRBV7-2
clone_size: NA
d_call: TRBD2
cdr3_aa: CASSIRSGTSGHGVGEQYF
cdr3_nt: TGTGCCAGCAGCATCCGCTCCGGGACTAGCGGACACGGAGTGGGGGAGCAGTACTTC

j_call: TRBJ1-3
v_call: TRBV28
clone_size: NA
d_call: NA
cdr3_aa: CASSSGAPSGNTIYF
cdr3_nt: TGTGCCAGCAGTTCAGGGGCCCCCTCTGGAAACACCATATATTTT

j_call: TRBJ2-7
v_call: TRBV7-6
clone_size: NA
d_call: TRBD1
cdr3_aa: CASSLSETGRAYEQYF
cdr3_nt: TGTGCCAGCAGCTTAAGTGAGACAGGGCGAGCCTACGAGCAGTACTTC

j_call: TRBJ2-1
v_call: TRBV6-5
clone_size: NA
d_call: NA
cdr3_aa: CASARGGGVQFF
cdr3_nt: TGTGCCAGCGCTAGGGGCGGCGGTGTGCAGTTCTTC

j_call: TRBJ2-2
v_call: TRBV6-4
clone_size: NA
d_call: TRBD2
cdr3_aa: CASSRLAGGSTTGELFF
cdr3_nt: TGTGCCAGCAGTAGACTAGCGGGAGGTTCTACCACCGGGGAGCTGTTTTTT

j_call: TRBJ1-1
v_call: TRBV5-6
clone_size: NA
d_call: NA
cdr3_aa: CASSLGQGSTEAFF
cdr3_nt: TGTGCCAGCAGCTTGGGGCAGGGAAGCACTGAAGCTTTCTTT

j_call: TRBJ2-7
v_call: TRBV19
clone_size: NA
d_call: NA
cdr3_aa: CASNEKGGTIDYEQYF
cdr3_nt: TGTGCCAGCAACGAGAAGGGGGGAACCATAGACTACGAGCAGTACTTC

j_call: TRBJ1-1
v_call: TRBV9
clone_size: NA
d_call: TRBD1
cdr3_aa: CASSPGQGDQAFF
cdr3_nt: TGTGCCAGCAGCCCGGGACAGGGTGATCAGGCTTTCTTT

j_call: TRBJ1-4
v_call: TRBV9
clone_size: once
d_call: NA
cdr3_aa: CASSEGGIDEKLFF
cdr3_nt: TGTGCCAGCAGCGAGGGGGGTATTGATGAAAAACTGTTTTTT

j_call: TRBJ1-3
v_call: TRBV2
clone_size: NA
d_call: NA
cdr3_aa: CASSEAPGGSGNTIYF
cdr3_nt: TGTGCCAGCAGTGAAGCGCCGGGAGGCTCTGGAAACACCATATATTTT

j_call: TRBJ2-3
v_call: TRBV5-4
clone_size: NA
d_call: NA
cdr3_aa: CASSSLGERATDTQYF
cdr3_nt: TGTGCCAGCAGCTCGCTGGGGGAACGGGCCACAGATACGCAGTATTTT

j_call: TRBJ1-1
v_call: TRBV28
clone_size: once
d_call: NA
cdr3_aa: CASENRGGRAEAFF
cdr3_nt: TGTGCCAGCGAAAATCGGGGGGGACGAGCTGAAGCTTTCTTT

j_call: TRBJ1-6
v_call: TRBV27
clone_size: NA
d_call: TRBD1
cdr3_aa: CASRLQSTGLGSPLHF
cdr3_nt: TGTGCCAGCAGACTCCAATCGACAGGGCTGGGGTCACCCCTCCACTTT

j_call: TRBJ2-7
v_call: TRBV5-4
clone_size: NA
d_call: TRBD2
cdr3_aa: CASSLVAGSYEQYF
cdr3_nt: TGTGCCAGCAGCCTGGTAGCGGGATCCTACGAGCAGTACTTC

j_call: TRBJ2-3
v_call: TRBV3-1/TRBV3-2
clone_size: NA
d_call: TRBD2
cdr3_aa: CASSLGTTQDTQYF
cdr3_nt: TGTGCCAGCAGCCTGGGGACTACTCAAGATACGCAGTATTTT

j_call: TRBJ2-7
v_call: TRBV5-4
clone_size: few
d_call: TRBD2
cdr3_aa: CASSSTLAVEQYF
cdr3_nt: TGTGCCAGCAGCTCAACTCTAGCGGTCGAGCAGTACTTC

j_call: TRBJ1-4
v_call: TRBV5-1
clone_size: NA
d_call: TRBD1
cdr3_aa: CASSNRGLDEKLFF
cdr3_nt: TGCGCCAGCAGCAACAGGGGGTTGGATGAAAAACTGTTTTTT

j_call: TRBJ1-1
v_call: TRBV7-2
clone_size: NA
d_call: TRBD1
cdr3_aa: CASSLRTGHPNTEAFF
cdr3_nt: TGTGCCAGCAGCCTTAGGACAGGCCACCCGAACACTGAAGCTTTCTTT